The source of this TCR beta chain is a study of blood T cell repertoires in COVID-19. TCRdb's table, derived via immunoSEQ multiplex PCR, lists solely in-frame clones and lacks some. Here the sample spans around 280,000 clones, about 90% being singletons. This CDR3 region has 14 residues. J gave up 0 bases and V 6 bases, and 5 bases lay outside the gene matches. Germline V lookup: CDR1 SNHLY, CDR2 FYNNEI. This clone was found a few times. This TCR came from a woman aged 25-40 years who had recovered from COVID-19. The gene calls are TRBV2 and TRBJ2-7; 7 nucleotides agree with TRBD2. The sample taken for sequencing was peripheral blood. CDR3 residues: CASSGERGSYEQYF. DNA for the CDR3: TGTGCCAGCAGCGGGGAGCGGGGCTCCTACGAGCAGTACTTC. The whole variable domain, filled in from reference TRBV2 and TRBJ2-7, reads EPEVTQTPSHQVTQMGQEVILRCVPISNHLYFYWYRQILGQKVEFLVSFYNNEISEKSEIFDDQFSVERPDGSNFTLKIRSTKLEDSAMYFCASSGERGSYEQYFGPGTRLTVT.